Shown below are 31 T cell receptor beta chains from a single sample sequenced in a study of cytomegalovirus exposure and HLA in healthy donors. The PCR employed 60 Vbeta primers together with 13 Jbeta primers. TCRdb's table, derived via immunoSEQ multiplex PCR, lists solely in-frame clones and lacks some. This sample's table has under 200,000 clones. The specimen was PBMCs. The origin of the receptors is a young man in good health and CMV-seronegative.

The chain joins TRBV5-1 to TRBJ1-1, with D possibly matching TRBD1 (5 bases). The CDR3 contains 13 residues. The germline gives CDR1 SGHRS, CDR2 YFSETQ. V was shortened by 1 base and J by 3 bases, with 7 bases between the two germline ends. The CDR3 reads CASSLSGDTEAFF. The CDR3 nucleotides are TGCGCCAGCAGCTTGTCGGGGGACACTGAAGCTTTCTTT.

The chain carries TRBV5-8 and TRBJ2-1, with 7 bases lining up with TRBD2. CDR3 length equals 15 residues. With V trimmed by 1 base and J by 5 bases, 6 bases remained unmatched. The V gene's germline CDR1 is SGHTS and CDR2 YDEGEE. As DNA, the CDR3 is TGTGCCAGCAGCTTGAGCCTAGCGGTTCACAATGAGCAGTTCTTC. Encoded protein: CASSLSLAVHNEQFF.

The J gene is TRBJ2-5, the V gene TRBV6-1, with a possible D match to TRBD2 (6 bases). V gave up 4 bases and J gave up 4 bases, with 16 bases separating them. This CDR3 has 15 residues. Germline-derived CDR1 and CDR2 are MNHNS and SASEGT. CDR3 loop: CASSVGGTGVETQYF. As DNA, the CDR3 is TGTGCCAGCAGTGTTGGGGGGACCGGAGTAGAGACCCAGTACTTC.

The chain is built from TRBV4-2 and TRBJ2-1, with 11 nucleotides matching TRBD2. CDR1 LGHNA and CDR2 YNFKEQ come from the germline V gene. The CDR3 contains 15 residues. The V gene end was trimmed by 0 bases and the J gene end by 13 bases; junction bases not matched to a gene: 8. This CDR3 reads CASSQDLVAGGSQFF. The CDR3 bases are TGTGCCAGCAGCCAAGATTTGGTAGCGGGGGGGTCTCAGTTCTTC.

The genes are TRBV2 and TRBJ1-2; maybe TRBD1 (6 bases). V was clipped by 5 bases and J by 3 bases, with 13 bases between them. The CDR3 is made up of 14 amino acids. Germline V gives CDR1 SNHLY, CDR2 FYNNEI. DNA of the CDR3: TGTGCCAGCAGTAAGGGGGTCGAGCACTATGGCTACACCTTC. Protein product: CASSKGVEHYGYTF.

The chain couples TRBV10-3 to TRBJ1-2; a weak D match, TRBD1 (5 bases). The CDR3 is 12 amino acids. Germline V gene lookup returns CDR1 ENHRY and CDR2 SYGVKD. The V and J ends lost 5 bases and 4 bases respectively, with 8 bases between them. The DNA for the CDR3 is TGTGCCATCAGTCAAGACAGCTATGGCTACACCTTC. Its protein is CAISQDSYGYTF.

CDR3 amino acids: CAWSPSGLRQETQYF. CDR3 DNA: TGTGCCTGGAGTCCCTCGGGACTACGGCAAGAGACCCAGTACTTC. The J gene is TRBJ2-5, the V gene TRBV30; TRBD2 matches 7 bases. V was clipped by 2 bases and J by 2 bases; unmatched bases: 8. CDR3 length equals 15 residues. Germline-derived CDR1 and CDR2 are GTSNPN and SVGIG (reference sequence).

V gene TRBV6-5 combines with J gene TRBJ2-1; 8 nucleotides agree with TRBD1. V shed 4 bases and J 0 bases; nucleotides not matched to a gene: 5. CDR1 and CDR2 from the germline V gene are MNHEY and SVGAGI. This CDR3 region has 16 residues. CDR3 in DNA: TGTGCCAGCAGTTCGTCACAGGGGGGCTCCTACAATGAGCAGTTCTTC. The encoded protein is CASSSSQGGSYNEQFF.

The DNA for the CDR3 is TGCAGCGTTGAACGGGGGGCCGACGAGCAGTACTTC. Protein: CSVERGADEQYF. The V call is TRBV29-1, the J call TRBJ2-7; a weak D match, TRBD2 (7 bases). V lost 2 bases, J lost 5 bases, and 10 bases lay in between. CDR3 length equals 12 residues. Germline assignment: CDR1 SQVTM and CDR2 ANQGSEA.

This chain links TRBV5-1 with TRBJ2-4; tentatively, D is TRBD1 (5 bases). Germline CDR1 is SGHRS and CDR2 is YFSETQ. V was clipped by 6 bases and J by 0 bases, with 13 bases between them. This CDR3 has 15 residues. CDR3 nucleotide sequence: TGCGCCAGCACCTCTTCAGGGATAGCCAAAAACATTCAGTACTTC. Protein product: CASTSSGIAKNIQYF.

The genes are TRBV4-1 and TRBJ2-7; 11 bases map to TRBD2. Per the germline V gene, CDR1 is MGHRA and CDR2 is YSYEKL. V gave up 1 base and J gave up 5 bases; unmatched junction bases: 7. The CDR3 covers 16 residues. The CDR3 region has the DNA TGCGCCAGCAGCCAAGGGACTCTAGCGGGAGGTCACGAGCAGTACTTC. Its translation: CASSQGTLAGGHEQYF.

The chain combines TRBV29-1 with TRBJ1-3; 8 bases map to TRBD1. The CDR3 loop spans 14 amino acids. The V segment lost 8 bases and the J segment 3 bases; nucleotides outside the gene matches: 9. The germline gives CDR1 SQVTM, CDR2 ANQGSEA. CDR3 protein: CSIVDREVGNTIYF. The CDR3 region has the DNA TGCAGCATTGTGGACAGGGAGGTTGGAAACACCATATATTTT.

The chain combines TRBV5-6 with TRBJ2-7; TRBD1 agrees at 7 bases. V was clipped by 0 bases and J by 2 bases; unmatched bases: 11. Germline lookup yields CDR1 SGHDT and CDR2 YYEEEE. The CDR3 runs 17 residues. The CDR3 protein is CASSLALDRLGTYEQYF. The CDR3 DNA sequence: TGTGCCAGCAGCTTGGCCCTGGACAGGTTGGGGACCTACGAGCAGTACTTC.

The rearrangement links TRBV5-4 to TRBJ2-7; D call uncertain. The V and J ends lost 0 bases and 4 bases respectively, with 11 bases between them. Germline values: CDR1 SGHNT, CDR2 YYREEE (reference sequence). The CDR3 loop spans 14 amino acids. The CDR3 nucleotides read TGTGCCAGCAGCTTGGAGTCTAATCTATACGAGCAGTACTTC. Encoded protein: CASSLESNLYEQYF.

The CDR3 loop reads CASSSWDRGEYEQYF. The CDR3 coding sequence is TGTGCCAGCAGTTCCTGGGACAGGGGAGAATACGAGCAGTACTTC. The chain recombines TRBV27 with TRBJ2-7; 10 nucleotides line up with TRBD1. There are 15 residues in the CDR3. The ends lost 4 bases at V and 4 bases at J; junction bases unmatched: 7. Germline V gene lookup returns CDR1 MNHEY and CDR2 SMNVEV (reference sequence).

The CDR3 bases are TGTGCCAGCAGCCTGGGACAGGGGAAGGAAAAACTGTTTTTT. It encodes CASSLGQGKEKLFF. The V and J genes are TRBV7-8 and TRBJ1-4; 10 bases match TRBD1. Germline CDR1 SGHVS, CDR2 FQNEAQ. V was pared by 5 bases and J by 8 bases, with 5 bases of the junction left unmatched. The CDR3 is made up of 14 amino acids. Filled out from reference TRBV7-8 and TRBJ1-4, the complete variable domain reads GAGVSQSPRYKVAKRGQDVALRCDPISGHVSLFWYQQALGQGPEFLTYFQNEAQLDKSGLPSDRFFAERPEGSVSTLKIQRTQQEDSAVYLCASSLGQGKEKLFFGSGTQLSVL.

DNA of the CDR3: TGTGCCAGCAGCTTGCCTAGCGGGAGCTACAATGAGCAGTTCTTC. This gives the protein CASSLPSGSYNEQFF. J is TRBJ2-1 and V is TRBV5-4, with 10 bases identical to TRBD2. Germline V lookup: CDR1 SGHNT, CDR2 YYREEE (reference sequence). There are 15 residues in the CDR3. V lost 1 base to trimming and J lost 3 bases; unmatched junction nucleotides: 1.

The CDR3 DNA follows: TGTGCCAGCAGTTTATGGGCGGGACGCTCCCCACCGGGCACTGAAGCTTTCTTT. Protein: CASSLWAGRSPPGTEAFF. The chain uses TRBV27 and TRBJ1-1; D is possibly TRBD1 (5 bases). CDR3 length: 18 amino acids. Per the germline V gene, CDR1 is MNHEY and CDR2 is SMNVEV (reference sequence). The V end was cut by 1 base, the J end by 4 bases, with 22 bases between.

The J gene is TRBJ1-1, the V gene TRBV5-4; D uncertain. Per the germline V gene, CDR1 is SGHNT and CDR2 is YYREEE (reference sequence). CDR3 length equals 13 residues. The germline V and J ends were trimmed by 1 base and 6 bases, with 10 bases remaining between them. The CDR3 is CASSLSQVAEAFF. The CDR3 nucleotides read TGTGCCAGCAGCTTGAGTCAGGTCGCTGAAGCTTTCTTT.

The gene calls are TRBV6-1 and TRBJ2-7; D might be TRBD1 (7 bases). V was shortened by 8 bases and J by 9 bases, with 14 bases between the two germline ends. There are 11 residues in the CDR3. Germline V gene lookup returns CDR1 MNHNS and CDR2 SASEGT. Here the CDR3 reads CASRNRGGQYF. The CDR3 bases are TGTGCCAGCCGGAACAGGGGAGGGCAGTACTTC.

The CDR3: CASSESQDRSYNEQFF. In DNA, the CDR3 is TGTGCCAGCAGTGAGTCTCAGGACAGGAGCTACAATGAGCAGTTCTTC. The V gene is TRBV2, the J gene TRBJ2-1; 7 nucleotides line up with TRBD1. The junction had 8 bases not matched to a gene; V was cut back by 3 bases and J by 3 bases. CDR1 and CDR2 from the germline V gene are SNHLY and FYNNEI. The CDR3 totals 16 residues.

CDR3 nucleotides: TGTGCCAGCAGTTTATCCCGGGAGGGGTACGAGCAGTACTTC. It translates to CASSLSREGYEQYF. The chain is built from TRBV28 and TRBJ2-7, with 8 bases matching TRBD2. Trimming took 1 base from V and 4 from J; bases not matched to a gene: 3. The CDR3 loop spans 14 amino acids. Germline lookup yields CDR1 MDHEN and CDR2 SYDVKM.

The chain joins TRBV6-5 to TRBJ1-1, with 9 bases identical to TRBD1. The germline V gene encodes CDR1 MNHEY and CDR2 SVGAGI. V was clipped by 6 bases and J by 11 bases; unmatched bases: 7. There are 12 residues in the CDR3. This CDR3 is CASRTTGGFAFF. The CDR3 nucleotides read TGTGCCAGCAGAACGACAGGGGGTTTCGCTTTCTTT.

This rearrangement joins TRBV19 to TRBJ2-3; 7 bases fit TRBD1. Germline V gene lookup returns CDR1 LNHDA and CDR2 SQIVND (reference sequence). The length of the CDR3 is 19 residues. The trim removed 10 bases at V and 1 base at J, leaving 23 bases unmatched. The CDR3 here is CATSKPGVRQGPRTDTQYF. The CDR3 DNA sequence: TGTGCCACCTCAAAGCCTGGGGTGAGACAGGGACCTCGCACAGATACGCAGTATTTT.

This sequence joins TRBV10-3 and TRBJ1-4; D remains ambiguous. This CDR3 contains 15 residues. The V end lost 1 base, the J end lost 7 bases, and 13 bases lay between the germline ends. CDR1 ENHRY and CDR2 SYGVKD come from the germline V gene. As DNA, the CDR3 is TGTGCCATCAGTGAGTTGGCAGCCGGAGCTGAAAAACTGTTTTTT. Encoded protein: CAISELAAGAEKLFF.

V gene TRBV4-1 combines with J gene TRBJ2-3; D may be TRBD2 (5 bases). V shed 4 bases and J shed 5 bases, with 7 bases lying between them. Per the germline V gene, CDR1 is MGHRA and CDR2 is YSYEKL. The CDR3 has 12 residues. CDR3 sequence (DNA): TGCGCCAGCAGCCCACTAGGAGATACGCAGTATTTT. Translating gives CASSPLGDTQYF.

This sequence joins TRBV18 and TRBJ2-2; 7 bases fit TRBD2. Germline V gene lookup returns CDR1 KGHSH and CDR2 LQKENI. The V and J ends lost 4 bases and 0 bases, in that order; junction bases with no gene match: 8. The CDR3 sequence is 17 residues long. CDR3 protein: CASSQKPGGSNTGELFF. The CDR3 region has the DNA TGTGCCAGCTCACAAAAACCGGGGGGTTCGAACACCGGGGAGCTGTTTTTT.

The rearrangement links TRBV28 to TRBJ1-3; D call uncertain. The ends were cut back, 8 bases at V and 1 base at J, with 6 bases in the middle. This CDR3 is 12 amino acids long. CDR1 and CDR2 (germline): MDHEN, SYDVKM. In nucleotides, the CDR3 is TGTGCCAGCGTGAGGTCTGGAAACACCATATATTTT. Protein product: CASVRSGNTIYF.

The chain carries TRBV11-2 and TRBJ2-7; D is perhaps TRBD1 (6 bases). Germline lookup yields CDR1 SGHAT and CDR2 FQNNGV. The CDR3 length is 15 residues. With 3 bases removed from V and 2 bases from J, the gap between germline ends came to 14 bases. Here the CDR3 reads CASSFATDRTYEQYF. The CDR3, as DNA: TGTGCCAGCAGCTTCGCAACAGACAGGACCTACGAGCAGTACTTC.

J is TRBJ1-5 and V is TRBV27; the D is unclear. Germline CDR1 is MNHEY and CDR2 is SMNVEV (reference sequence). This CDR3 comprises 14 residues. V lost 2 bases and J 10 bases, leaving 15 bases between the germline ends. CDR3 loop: CASSLSSGSNPQHF. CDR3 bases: TGTGCCAGCAGTTTAAGTTCAGGCTCCAACCCCCAGCATTTT.

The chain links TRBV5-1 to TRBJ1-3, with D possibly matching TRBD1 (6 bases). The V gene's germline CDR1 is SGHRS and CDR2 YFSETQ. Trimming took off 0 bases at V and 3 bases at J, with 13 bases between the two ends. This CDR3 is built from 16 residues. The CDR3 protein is CASSLDPQGHGNTIYF. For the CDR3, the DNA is TGCGCCAGCAGCTTGGACCCTCAGGGGCATGGAAACACCATATATTTT. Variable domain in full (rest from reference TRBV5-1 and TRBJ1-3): KAGVTQTPRYLIKTRGQQVTLSCSPISGHRSVSWYQQTPGQGLQFLFEYFSETQRNKGNFPGRFSGRQFSNSRSEMNVSTLELGDSALYLCASSLDPQGHGNTIYFGEGSWLTVV.